Sequencing of this TCR beta chain was carried out in a study of control samples from healthy donors and cancer patients. Generated by immunoSEQ multiplex PCR, the TCRdb table keeps only in-frame clones and is missing some. The sample has approximately 150,000 clones; about 90% are singletons. This receptor was taken from a man aged 18 to 35 in good health. The sample comprised blood.

The CDR3 region has the DNA TGCGCCAGCAGCTTGGCGGTTCCTTCCTACGAGCAGTACTTC. Translating it yields CASSLAVPSYEQYF. The chain has TRBV5-1 and TRBJ2-7; D is ambiguous. Germline V gives CDR1 SGHRS, CDR2 YFSETQ. V shed 0 bases and J shed 1 base, with 8 bases lying between them. CDR3 length: 14 amino acids.